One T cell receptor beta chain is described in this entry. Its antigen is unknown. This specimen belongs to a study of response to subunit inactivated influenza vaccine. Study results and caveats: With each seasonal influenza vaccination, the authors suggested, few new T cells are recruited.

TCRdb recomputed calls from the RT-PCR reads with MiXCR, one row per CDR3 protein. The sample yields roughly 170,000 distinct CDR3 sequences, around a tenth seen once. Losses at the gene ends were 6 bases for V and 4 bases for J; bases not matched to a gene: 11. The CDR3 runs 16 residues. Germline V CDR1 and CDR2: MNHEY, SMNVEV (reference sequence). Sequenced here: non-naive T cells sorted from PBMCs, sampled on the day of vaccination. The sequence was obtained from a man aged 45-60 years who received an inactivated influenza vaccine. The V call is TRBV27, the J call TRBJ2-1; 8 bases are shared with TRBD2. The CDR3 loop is CASRRQREPSYNEQFF. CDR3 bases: TGTGCCAGCAGGCGCCAGCGGGAGCCTTCATACAATGAGCAGTTCTTC.